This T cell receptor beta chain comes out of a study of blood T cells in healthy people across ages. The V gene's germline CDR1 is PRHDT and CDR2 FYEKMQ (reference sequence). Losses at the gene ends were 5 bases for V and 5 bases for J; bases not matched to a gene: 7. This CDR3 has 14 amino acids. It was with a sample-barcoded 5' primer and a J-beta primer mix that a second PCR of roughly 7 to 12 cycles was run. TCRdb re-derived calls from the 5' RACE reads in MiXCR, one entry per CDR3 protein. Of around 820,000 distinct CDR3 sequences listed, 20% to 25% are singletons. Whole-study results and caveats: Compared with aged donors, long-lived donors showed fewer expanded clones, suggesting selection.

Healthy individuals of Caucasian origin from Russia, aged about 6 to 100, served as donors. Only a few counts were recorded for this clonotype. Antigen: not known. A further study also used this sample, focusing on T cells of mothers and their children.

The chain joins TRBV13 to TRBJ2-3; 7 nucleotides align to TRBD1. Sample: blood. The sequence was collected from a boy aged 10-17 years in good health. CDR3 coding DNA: TGTGCCAGCAGCCTTACAGGGGCCGGAGATACGCAGTATTTT. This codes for CASSLTGAGDTQYF.